This T cell receptor beta chain was sequenced in a study of shared clonotypes between healthy human individuals. Nashville, Tennessee was home to all donors, each a Caucasian adult. Splitting of each subset's genomic DNA was done evenly across several immunoSEQ plates. The assay was immunoSEQ multiplex PCR, and TCRdb's table has in-frame clones only and misses some. Counted here are about 2 million clones, 85% to 95% occurring once; the ten biggest clones make up 0.13%. The TCR was taken from a man between 18 and 35 years old in good health. The sample comprised naive CD4+ T cells sorted from blood. Subset defined: CD45RA+ positively selected.

The CDR3 sequence is CSVEPYVIFYGYTF. The CDR3 DNA sequence: TGCAGCGTTGAACCCTATGTCATTTTCTATGGCTACACCTTC. The chain combines TRBV29-1 with TRBJ1-2, with D unresolved. The CDR3 sequence is 14 residues long. V was trimmed by 2 bases and J by 4 bases, leaving 14 bases between them. The germline V gene has CDR1 SQVTM and CDR2 ANQGSEA.